The sequence of this T cell receptor (beta chain) was determined in a study of T-cell reconstitution after alpha-beta-depleted transplantation in children. Study-wide results and caveats: T-cell counts and diversity at one year following transplant were attributed mainly to newly produced T cells. Surviving recipient cells, namely T cells and thymic progenitors, were the source of high day-60 TCRbeta diversity in some patients. Reportedly, alpha-beta T cells present about two months post-transplant originated from several hundred expanded clones of graft origin.

Using unique molecular identifiers, the investigators prepared the TCRbeta library. TCRdb re-called the PCR reads through MiXCR, storing one row per CDR3 protein. Of 600,000 to 800,000 distinct CDR3 sequences listed, under 15% are singletons. A word on this clonotype: Antigen unknown.

Sequenced material: PBMCs, taken before TCRalphabeta/CD19-depleted stem cell transplant. The sequence was obtained from a girl aged 2-10 years with congenital amegakaryocytic thrombocytopenia, due to receive a stem cell transplant.

The CDR3 DNA follows: TGTGCCAGCAGCTACAACGGTGGGGGGGACTATGGCTACACCTTC. Its translation: CASSYNGGGDYGYTF. V and J are TRBV7-8 and TRBJ1-2, with D possibly matching TRBD1 (5 bases). The V end was cut by 4 bases, the J end by 3 bases, with 15 bases between. CDR1 is SGHVS and CDR2 is FQNEAQ in the germline V gene. This CDR3 is built from 15 residues.